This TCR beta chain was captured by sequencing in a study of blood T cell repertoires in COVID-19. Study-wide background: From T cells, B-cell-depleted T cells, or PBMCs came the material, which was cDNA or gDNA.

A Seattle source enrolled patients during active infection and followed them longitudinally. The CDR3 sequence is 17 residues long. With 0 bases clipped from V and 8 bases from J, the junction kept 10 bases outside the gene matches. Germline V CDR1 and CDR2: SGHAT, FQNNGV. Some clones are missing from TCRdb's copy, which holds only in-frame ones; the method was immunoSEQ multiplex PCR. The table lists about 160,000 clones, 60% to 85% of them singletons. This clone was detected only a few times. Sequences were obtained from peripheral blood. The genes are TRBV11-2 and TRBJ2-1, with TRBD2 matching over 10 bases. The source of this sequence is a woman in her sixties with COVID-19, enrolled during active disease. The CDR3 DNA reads TGTGCCAGCAGCTTAGAGGGAGGGAGGCTAGCGGGAGATGAGCAGTTCTTC. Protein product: CASSLEGGRLAGDEQFF.